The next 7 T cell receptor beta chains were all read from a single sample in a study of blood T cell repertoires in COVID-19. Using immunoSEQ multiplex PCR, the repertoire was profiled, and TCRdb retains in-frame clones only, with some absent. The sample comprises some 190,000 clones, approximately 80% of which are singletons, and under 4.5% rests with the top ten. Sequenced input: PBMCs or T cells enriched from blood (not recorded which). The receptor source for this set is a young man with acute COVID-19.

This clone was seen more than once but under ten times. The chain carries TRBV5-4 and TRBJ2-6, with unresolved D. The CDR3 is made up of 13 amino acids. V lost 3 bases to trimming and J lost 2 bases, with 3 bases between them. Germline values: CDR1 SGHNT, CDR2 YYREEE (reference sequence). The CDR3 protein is CASSSAGANVLTF. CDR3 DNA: TGTGCCAGCAGCTCAGCTGGGGCCAACGTCCTGACTTTC.

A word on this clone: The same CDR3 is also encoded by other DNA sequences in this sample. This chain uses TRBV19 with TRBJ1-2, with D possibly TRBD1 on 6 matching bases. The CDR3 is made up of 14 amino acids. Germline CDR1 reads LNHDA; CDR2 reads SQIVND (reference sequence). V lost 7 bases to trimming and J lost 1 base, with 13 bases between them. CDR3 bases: TGTGCCAGTACCAGGGGATTAATTAACTATGGCTACACCTTC. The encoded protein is CASTRGLINYGYTF.

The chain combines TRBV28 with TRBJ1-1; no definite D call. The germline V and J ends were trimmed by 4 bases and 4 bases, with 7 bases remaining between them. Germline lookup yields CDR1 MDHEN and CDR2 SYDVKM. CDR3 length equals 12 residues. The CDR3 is CASSSGSTEAFF. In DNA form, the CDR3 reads TGTGCCAGCAGTTCCGGGAGCACTGAAGCTTTCTTT.

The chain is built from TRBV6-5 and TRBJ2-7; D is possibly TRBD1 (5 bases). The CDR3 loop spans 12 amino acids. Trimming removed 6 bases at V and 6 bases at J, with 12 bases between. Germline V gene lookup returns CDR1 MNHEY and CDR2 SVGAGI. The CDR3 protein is CASSLRGAEQYF. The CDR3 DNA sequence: TGTGCCAGCAGCCTCCGTGGGGCCGAGCAGTACTTC.

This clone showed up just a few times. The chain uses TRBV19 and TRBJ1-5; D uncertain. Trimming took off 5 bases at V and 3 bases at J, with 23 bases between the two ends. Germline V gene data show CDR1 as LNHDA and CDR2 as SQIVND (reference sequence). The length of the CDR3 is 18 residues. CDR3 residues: CASSPPPPRRRTNQPQHF. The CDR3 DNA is TGTGCCAGTAGTCCACCCCCCCCTCGGAGGCGCACCAATCAGCCCCAGCATTTT.

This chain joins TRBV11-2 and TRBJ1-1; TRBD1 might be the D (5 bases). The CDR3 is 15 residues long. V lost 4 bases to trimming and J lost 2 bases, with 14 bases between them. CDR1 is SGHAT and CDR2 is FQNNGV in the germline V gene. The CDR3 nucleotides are TGTGCCAGCAGCTCCCGACAGATTGGTAACACTGAAGCTTTCTTT. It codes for CASSSRQIGNTEAFF.

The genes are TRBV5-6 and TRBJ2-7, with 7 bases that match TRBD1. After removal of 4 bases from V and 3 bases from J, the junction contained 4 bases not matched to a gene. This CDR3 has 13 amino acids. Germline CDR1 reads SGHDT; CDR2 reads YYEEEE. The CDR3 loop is CASSPGTVYEQYF. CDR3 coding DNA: TGTGCCAGCAGCCCCGGGACAGTCTACGAGCAGTACTTC.